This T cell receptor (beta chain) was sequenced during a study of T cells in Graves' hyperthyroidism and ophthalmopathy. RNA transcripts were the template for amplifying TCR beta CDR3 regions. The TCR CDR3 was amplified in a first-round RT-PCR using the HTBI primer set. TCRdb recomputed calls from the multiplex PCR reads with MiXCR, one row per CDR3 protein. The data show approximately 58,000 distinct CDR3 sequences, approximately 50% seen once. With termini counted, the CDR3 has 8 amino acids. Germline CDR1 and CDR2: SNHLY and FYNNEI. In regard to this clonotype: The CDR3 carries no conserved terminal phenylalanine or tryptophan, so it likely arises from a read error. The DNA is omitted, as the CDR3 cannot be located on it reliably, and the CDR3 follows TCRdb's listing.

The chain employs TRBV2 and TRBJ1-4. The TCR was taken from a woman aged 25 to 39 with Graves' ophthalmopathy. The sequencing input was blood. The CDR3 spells CAIRTSSY.